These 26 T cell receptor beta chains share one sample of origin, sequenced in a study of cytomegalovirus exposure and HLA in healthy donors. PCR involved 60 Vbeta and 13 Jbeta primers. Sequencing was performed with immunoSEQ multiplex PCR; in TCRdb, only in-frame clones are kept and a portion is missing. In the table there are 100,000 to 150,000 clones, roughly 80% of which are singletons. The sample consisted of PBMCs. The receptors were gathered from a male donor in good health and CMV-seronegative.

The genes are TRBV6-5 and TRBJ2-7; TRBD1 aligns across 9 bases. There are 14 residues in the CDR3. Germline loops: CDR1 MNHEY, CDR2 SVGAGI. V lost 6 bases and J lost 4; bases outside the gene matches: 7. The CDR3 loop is CASSTTGQGYEQYF. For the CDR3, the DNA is TGTGCCAGCAGCACCACTGGACAGGGGTACGAGCAGTACTTC.

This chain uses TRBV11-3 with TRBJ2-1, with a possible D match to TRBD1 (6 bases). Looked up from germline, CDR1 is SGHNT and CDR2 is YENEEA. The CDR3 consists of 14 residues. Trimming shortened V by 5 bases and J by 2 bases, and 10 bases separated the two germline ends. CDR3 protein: CASSDYRAYNEQFF. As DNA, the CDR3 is TGTGCCAGCAGCGACTACAGGGCCTACAATGAGCAGTTCTTC.

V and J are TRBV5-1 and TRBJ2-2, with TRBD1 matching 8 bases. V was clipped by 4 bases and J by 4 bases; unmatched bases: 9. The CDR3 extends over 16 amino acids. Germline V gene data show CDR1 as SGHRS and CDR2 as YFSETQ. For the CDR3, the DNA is TGCGCCAGCAGCATACGGACAGGGTCGGGCACCGGGGAGCTGTTTTTT. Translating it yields CASSIRTGSGTGELFF.

The CDR3 here is CAWRDSTEAFF. The CDR3 DNA sequence: TGTGCCTGGAGGGACAGCACTGAAGCTTTCTTT. The J gene is TRBJ1-1, the V gene TRBV30; D perhaps matches TRBD1 (6 bases). The V gene lost 3 bases and the J gene lost 4 bases, with 6 bases spanning the gap. The CDR3 length is 11 residues. The germline gives CDR1 GTSNPN, CDR2 SVGIG (reference sequence).

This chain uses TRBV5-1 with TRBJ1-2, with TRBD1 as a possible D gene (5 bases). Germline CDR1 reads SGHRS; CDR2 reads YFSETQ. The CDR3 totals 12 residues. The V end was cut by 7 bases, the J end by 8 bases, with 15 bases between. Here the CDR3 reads CASGPGPRGYTF. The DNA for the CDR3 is TGCGCCAGCGGCCCAGGGCCTCGGGGCTACACCTTC.

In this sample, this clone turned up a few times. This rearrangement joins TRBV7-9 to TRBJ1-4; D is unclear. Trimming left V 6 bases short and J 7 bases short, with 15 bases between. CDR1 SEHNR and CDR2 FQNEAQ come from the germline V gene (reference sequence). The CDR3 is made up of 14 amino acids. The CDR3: CASRADMSGEKLFF. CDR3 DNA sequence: TGTGCCAGCAGGGCAGACATGAGCGGTGAAAAACTGTTTTTT.

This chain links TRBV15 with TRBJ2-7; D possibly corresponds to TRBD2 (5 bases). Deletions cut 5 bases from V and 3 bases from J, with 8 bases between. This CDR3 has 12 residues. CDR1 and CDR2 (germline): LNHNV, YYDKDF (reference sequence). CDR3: CATSFEGYEQYF. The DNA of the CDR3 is TGTGCCACCAGCTTTGAGGGCTACGAGCAGTACTTC.

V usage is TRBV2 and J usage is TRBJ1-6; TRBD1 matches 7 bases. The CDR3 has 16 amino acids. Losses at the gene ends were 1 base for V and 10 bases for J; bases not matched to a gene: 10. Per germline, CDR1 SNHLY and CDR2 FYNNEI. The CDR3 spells CASSEVGGQAASPLHF. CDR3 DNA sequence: TGTGCCAGCAGTGAAGTCGGCGGACAGGCGGCGTCACCCCTCCACTTT.

The CDR3 reads CASSVGLAGRTDTQYF. CDR3 nucleotide sequence: TGTGCCAGCAGCGTGGGACTAGCGGGGCGCACAGATACGCAGTATTTT. The chain has TRBV5-4 and TRBJ2-3; 13 nucleotides line up with TRBD2. The CDR3 has 16 residues. The germline V gene has CDR1 SGHNT and CDR2 YYREEE (reference sequence). The junction had 3 bases not matched to a gene; V was cut back by 4 bases and J by 1 base.

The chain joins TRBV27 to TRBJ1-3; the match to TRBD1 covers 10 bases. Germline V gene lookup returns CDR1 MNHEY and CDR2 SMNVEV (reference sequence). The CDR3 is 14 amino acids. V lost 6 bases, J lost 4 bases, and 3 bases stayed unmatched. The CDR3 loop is CASRDRGQGNTIYF. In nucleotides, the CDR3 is TGTGCCAGCAGAGACAGGGGGCAGGGAAACACCATATATTTT.

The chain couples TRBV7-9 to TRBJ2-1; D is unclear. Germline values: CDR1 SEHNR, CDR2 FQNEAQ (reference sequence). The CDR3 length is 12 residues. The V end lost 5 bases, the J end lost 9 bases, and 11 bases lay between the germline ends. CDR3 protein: CASSLNLGEQFF. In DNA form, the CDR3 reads TGTGCCAGCAGCCTAAATCTTGGTGAGCAGTTCTTC.

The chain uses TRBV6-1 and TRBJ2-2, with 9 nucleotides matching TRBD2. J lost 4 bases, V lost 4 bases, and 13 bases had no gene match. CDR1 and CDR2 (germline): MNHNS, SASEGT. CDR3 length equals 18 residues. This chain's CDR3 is CASSAPSGESRGTGELFF. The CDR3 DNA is TGTGCCAGCAGTGCTCCTAGCGGGGAGTCCCGGGGCACCGGGGAGCTGTTTTTT.

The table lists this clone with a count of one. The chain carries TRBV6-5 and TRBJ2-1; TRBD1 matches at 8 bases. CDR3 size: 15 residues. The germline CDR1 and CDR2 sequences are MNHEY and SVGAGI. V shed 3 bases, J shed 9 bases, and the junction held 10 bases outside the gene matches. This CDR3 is CASSYSPGQVFEQFF. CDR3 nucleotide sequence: TGTGCCAGCAGTTATTCCCCGGGACAGGTTTTTGAGCAGTTCTTC.

CDR3 sequence reads: CASSVGGNTEQYF. CDR3 nucleotides: TGCGCCAGCAGTGTGGGAGGCAATACGGAGCAGTACTTC. The chain recombines TRBV10-1 with TRBJ2-7, with a tentative D call TRBD2 (6 bases). The V and J ends lost 4 bases and 7 bases respectively, with 14 bases between them. The CDR3 runs 13 residues. Germline V gene sequence: CDR1 WNHNN, CDR2 SYGVQD (reference sequence).

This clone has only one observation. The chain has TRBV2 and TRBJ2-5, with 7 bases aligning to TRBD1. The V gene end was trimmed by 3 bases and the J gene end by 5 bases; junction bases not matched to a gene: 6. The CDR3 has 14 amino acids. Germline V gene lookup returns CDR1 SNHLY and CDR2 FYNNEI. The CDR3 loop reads CASSERTGRETQYF. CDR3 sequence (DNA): TGTGCCAGCAGTGAGCGGACAGGCCGGGAGACCCAGTACTTC.

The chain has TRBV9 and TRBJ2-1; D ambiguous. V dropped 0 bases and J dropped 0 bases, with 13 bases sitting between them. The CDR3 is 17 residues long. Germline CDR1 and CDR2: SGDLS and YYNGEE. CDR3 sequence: CASSVEGEYSSYNEQFF. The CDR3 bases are TGTGCCAGCAGCGTAGAAGGCGAATACAGCTCCTACAATGAGCAGTTCTTC.

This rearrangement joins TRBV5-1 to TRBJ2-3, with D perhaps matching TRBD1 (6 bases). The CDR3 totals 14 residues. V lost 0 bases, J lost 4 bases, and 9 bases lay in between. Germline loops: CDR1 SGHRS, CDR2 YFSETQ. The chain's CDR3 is CASSLATGSDTQYF. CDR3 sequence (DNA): TGCGCCAGCAGCTTGGCCACAGGGTCAGATACGCAGTATTTT.

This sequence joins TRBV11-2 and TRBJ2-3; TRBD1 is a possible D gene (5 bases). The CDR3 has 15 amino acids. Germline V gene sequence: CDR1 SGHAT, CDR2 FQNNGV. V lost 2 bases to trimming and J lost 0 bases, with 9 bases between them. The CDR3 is CASSLLGPSTDTQYF. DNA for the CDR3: TGTGCCAGCAGCTTACTGGGGCCTAGCACAGATACGCAGTATTTT.

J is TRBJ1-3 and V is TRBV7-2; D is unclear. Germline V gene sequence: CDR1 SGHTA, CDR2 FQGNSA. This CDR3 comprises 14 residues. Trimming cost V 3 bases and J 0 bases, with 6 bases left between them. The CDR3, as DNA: TGTGCCAGCAGCTTCCGGTCCTCTGGAAACACCATATATTTT. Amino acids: CASSFRSSGNTIYF.

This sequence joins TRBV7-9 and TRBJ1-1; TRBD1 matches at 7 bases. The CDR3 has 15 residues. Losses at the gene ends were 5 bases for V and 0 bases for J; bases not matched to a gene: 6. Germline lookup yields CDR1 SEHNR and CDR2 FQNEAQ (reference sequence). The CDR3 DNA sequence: TGTGCCAGCAGCCCACGACAGGGTATGAACACTGAAGCTTTCTTT. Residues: CASSPRQGMNTEAFF.

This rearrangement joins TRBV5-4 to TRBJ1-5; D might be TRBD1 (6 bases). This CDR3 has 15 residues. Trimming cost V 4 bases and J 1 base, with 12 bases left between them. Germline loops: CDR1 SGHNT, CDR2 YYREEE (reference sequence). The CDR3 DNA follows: TGTGCCAGCAGCCAAGCGACAGGCAGCAATCAGCCCCAGCATTTT. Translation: CASSQATGSNQPQHF.

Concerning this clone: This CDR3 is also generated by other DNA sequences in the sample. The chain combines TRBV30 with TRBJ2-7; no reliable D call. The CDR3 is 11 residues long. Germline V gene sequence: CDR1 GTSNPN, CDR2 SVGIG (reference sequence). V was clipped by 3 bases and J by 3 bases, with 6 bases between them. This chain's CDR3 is CAWSVLYEQYF. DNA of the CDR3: TGTGCCTGGAGCGTACTCTACGAGCAGTACTTC.

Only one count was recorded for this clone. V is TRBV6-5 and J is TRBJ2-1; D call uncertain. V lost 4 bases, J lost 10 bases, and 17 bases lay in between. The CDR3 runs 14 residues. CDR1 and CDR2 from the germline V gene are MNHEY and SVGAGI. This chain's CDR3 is CASSSRHTPGEQFF. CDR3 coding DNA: TGTGCCAGCAGTTCCAGACATACTCCCGGAGAGCAGTTCTTC.

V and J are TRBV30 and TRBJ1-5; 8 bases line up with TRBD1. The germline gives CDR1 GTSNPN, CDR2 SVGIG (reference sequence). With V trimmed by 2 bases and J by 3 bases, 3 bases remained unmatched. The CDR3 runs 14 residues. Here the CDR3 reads CAWSRTGNNQPQHF. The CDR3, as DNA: TGTGCCTGGAGTAGGACAGGGAACAATCAGCCCCAGCATTTT.

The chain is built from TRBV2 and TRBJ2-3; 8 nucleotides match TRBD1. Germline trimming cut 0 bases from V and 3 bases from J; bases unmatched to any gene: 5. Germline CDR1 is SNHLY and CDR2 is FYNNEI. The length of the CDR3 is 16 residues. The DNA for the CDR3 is TGTGCCAGCAGTGAAGCGGACAGGGTAGGGACAGATACGCAGTATTTT. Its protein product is CASSEADRVGTDTQYF.

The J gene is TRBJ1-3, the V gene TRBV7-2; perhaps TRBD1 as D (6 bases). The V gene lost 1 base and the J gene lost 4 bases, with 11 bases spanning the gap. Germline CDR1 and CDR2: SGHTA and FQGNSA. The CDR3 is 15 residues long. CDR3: CASSLVITGGNTIYF. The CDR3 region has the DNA TGTGCCAGCAGCTTAGTGATTACAGGGGGAAACACCATATATTTT.